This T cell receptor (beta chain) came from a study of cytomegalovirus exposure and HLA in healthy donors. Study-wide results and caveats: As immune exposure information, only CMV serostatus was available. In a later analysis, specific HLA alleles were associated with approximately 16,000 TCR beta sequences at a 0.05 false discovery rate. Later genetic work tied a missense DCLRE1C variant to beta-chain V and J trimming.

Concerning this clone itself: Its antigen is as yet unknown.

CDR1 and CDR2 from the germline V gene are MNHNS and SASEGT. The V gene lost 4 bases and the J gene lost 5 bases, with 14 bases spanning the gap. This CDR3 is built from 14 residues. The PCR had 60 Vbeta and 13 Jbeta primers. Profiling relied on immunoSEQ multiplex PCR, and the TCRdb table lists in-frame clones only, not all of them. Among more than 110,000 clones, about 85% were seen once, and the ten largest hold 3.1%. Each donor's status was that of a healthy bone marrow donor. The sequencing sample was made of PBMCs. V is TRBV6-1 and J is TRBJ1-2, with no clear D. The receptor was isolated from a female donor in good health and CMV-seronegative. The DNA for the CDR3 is TGTGCCAGCAGTGCAACAGCGGCCTTGTATGGCTACACCTTC. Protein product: CASSATAALYGYTF.